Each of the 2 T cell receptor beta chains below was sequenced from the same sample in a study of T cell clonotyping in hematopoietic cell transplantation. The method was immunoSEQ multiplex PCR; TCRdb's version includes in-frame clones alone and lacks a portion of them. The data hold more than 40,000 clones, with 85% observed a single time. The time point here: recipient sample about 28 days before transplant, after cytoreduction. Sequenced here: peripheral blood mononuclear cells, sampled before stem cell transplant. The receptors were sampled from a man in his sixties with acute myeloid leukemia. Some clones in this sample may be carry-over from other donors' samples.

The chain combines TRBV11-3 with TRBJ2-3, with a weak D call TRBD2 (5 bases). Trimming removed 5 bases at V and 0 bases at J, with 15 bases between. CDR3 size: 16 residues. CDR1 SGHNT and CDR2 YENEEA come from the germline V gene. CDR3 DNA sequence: TGTGCCAGCAGCCCCCTTACCGGGGTTAGCACAGATACGCAGTATTTT. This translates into CASSPLTGVSTDTQYF.

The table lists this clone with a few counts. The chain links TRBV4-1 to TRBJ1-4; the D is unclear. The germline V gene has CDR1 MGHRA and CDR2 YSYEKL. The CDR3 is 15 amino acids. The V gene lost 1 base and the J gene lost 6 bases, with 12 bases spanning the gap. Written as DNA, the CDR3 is TGCGCCAGCAGCCAAGTAGAGGGCGCGGATGAAAAACTGTTTTTT. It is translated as CASSQVEGADEKLFF.